The rows below give T cell receptor beta chains drawn from one sample of a study of T cells after yellow fever vaccination. TCRdb re-analysed the 5' RACE reads in MiXCR, keeping a single row per CDR3 protein. The sample includes 280,000 or so distinct CDR3 sequences, roughly 9% of them seen just once. The sequencing used CD4+ T cells sorted from PBMCs, collected 5 days after the yellow fever booster vaccination. The receptors were sampled from a man younger than 30 who received the YFV17D yellow fever vaccine. CDR3s leave out the opening cysteine and the closing phenylalanine or tryptophan. D genes are given only for firm matches.

ASSLGQSFDGYT	NA	TRBV5-1	TRBJ1-2
ASSGGGFNEQF	NA	TRBV9	TRBJ2-1
ASSWRANGELF	NA	TRBV7-2	TRBJ2-2
ISVPEAFTGGPATNEKLF	NA	TRBV7-5	TRBJ1-4
ASSSPLRHQETQY	NA	TRBV28	TRBJ2-5
AISEIPRASTDTQY	NA	TRBV10-3	TRBJ2-3
ASSLGEGPSQPQH	NA	TRBV5-1	TRBJ1-5
ASSDSGPPRTDTQY	NA	TRBV10-2	TRBJ2-3
ASRPSGGQETQY	TRBD2	TRBV12-3/TRBV12-4	TRBJ2-5
SAQAGAGGNQPQH	NA	TRBV29-1	TRBJ1-5
ASRRLELDTQY	NA	TRBV5-5	TRBJ2-3
AGQRNTGELF	NA	TRBV12-3/TRBV12-4	TRBJ2-2
SVDLGYTEAF	NA	TRBV29-1	TRBJ1-1
SAKTGAAQY	NA	TRBV20-1	TRBJ2-5
SAGTGVGEQY	TRBD1	TRBV20-1	TRBJ2-7
ASGDEGRNTEAF	NA	TRBV7-9	TRBJ1-1
ASSSVGGYEQF	NA	TRBV13	TRBJ2-1
ASSPPGQNYGYT	NA	TRBV12-3/TRBV12-4	TRBJ1-2
ASSTDRYYEQY	NA	TRBV7-2	TRBJ2-7
AISDWGAGLTDTQY	NA	TRBV10-3	TRBJ2-3
ASRSGYQPQH	NA	TRBV7-2	TRBJ1-5
SVGPSVNEQF	NA	TRBV29-1	TRBJ2-1
ASSEQGAQPQH	TRBD1	TRBV2	TRBJ1-5
ASSLDPGRQETQY	NA	TRBV5-4	TRBJ2-5
SAGTTKNIQY	NA	TRBV20-1	TRBJ2-4